Sequencing of this T cell receptor (beta chain) was carried out in a study of blood T cell repertoires in COVID-19. Study-level information: COVID-19 samples from acute and convalescent phases originated in the United States, Italy and Spain.

Authors' analysis steps: Researchers report that nucleated cell counts were estimated from reference gene primer amplification. The repertoire was sequenced with immunoSEQ multiplex PCR; TCRdb's copy has only in-frame clones and lacks some. For V, J and clone size, that table is used; D and trimming come from the DNA. The sample has 75,000 to 80,000 clones; 88% are singletons. The CDR3 spans 15 residues. Germline CDR1 and CDR2: SGHTA and FQGNSA. Trimming removed 2 bases from V and 9 bases from J; junction bases left unmatched: 10. The chain recombines TRBV7-2 with TRBJ2-4; 7 bases are shared with TRBD1. The sequence came from a human donor in a cohort sampled during active COVID-19. The specimen was peripheral blood. The CDR3 is CASSLPPTGQRIQYF. DNA for the CDR3: TGTGCCAGCAGCTTACCTCCGACAGGGCAACGCATTCAGTACTTC.